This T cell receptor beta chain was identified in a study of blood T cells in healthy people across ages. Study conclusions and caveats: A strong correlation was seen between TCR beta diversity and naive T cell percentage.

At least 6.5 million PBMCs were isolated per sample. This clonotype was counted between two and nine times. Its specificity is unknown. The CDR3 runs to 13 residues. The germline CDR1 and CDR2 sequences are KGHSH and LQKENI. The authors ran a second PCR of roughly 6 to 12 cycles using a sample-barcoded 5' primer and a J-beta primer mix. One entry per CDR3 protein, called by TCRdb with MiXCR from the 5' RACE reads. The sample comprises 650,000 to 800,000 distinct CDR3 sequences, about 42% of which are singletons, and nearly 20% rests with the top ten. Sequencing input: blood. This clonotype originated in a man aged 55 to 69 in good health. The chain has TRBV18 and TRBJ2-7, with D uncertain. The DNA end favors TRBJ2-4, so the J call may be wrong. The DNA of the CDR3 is TGTGCCAGCTCACCACCATCTATAGACATTCAGTACTTC. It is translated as CASSPPSIDIQYF.